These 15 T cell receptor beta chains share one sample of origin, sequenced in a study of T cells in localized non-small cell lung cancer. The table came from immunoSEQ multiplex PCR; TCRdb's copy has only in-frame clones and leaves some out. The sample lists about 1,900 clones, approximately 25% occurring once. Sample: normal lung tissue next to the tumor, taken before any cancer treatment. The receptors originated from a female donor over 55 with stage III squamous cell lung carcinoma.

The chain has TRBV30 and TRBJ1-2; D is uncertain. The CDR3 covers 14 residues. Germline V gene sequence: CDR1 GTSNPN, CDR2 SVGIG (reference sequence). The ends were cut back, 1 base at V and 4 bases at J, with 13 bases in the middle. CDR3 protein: CAWSDSRFTYGYTF. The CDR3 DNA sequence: TGTGCCTGGAGTGACTCGCGCTTCACCTATGGCTACACCTTC.

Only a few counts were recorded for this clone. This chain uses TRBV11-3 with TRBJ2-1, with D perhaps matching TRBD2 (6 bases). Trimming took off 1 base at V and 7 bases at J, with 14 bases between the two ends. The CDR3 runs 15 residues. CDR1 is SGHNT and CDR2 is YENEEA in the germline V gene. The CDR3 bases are TGTGCCAGCAGCTTAGGGTCGGGAGCGACGAATGAGCAGTTCTTC. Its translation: CASSLGSGATNEQFF. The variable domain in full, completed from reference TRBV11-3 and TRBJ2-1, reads EAGVVQSPRYKIIEKKQPVAFWCNPISGHNTLYWYLQNLGQGPELLIRYENEEAVDDSQLPKDRFSAERLKGVDSTLKIQPAELGDSAVYLCASSLGSGATNEQFFGPGTRLTVL.

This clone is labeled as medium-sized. CDR3 sequence reads: CASSIVGSYNEQFF. The CDR3 DNA reads as TGTGCCAGCAGTATTGTAGGATCCTACAATGAGCAGTTCTTC. The chain has TRBV11-3 and TRBJ2-1; D not certain. The CDR3 extends over 14 amino acids. Per germline, CDR1 SGHNT and CDR2 YENEEA. Trimming stripped 6 bases from V and 1 base from J, with 10 bases between. The variable domain in full, completed from reference TRBV11-3 and TRBJ2-1, reads EAGVVQSPRYKIIEKKQPVAFWCNPISGHNTLYWYLQNLGQGPELLIRYENEEAVDDSQLPKDRFSAERLKGVDSTLKIQPAELGDSAVYLCASSIVGSYNEQFFGPGTRLTVL.

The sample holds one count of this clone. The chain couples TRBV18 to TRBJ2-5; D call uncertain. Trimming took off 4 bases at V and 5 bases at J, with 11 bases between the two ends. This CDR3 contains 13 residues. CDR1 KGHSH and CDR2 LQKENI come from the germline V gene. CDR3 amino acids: CASSREDPETQYF. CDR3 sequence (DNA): TGTGCCAGCTCACGAGAAGATCCGGAGACCCAGTACTTC.

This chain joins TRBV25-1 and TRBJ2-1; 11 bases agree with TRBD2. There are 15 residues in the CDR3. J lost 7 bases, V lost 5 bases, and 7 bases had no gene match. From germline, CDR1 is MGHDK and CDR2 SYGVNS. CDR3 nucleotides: TGTGCCAGCAGTCCCACTAGCGGGAGACTTAATGAGCAGTTCTTC. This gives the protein CASSPTSGRLNEQFF.

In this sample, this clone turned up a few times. The CDR3 bases are TGTGCCAGCAGCATGGACAGGGGGCGGACTAATGAAAAACTGTTTTTT. Translated: CASSMDRGRTNEKLFF. The genes are TRBV11-3 and TRBJ1-4, with TRBD1 matching 11 bases. This CDR3 region has 16 residues. J gave up 2 bases and V 5 bases, and 4 bases lay outside the gene matches. Looked up from germline, CDR1 is SGHNT and CDR2 is YENEEA.

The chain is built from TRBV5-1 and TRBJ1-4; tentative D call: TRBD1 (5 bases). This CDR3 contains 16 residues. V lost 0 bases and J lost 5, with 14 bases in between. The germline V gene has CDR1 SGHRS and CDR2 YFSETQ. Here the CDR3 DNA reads TGCGCCAGCAGCTTGGAGAGGGGAGATTCAAATGAAAAACTGTTTTTT. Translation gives CASSLERGDSNEKLFF.

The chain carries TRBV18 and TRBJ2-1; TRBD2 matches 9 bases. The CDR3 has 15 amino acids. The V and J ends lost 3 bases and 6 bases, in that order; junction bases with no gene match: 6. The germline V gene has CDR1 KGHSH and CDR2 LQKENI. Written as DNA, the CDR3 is TGTGCCAGCTCACCGACGGCGGGAGGGCCCAATGAGCAGTTCTTC. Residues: CASSPTAGGPNEQFF.

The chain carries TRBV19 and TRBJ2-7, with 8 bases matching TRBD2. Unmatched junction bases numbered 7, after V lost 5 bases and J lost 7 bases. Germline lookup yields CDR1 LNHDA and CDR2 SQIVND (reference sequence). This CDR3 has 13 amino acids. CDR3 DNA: TGTGCCAGTAGTCCGGACCGACTAGCGGAGCAGTACTTC. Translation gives CASSPDRLAEQYF.

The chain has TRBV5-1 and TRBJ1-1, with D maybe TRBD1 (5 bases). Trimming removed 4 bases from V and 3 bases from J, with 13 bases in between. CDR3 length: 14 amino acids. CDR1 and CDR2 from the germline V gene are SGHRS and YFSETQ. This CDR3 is CASSRQPGDTEAFF. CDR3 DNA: TGCGCCAGCAGCAGACAGCCTGGAGACACTGAAGCTTTCTTT.

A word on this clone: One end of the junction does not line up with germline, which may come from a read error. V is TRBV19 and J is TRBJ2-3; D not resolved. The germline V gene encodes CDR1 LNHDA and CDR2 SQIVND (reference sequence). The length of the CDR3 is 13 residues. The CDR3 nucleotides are TGTGCCAGTTCGGAGCTTCCCTGGCAAGGGCAGGACTTT. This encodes CASSELPWQGQDF.

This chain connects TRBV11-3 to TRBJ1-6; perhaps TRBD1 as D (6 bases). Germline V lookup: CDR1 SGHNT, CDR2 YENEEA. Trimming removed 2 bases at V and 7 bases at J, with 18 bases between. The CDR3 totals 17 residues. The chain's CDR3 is CASSLSLNRVPNSPLHF. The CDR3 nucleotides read TGTGCCAGCAGCTTATCTCTGAACAGGGTGCCGAATTCACCCCTCCACTTT.

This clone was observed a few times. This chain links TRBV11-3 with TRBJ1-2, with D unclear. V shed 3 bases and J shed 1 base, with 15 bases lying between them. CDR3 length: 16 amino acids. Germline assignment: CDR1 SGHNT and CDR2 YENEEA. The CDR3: CASSLEGQGDNYGYTF. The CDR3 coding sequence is TGTGCCAGCAGCTTGGAGGGTCAAGGAGATAACTATGGCTACACCTTC.

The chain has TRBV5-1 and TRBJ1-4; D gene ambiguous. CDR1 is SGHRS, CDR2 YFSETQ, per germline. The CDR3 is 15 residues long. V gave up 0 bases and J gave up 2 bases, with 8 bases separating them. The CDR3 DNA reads TGCGCCAGCAGCTTGGAGGGCAGGACTAATGAAAAACTGTTTTTT. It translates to CASSLEGRTNEKLFF.

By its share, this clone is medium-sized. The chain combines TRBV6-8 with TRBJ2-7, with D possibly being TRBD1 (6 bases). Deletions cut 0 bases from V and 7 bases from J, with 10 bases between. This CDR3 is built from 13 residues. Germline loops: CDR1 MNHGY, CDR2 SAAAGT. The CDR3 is CASSYSRQEEQYF. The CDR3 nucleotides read TGTGCCAGCAGTTACTCAAGACAGGAAGAGCAGTACTTC.